This TCR beta chain came from a study of cytomegalovirus exposure and HLA in healthy donors. Study-wide findings and caveats: For most subjects, TCR beta sequences were reported to predict HLA-A and HLA-B alleles with accuracy.

Worth noting for this clone: Its antigen remains unidentified.

60 Vbeta and 13 Jbeta primers were used in PCR. TCRdb keeps only in-frame clones here, not all; method: immunoSEQ multiplex PCR. The sample comprises around 180,000 clones, 70% to 80% of which are singletons, and approximately 1.5% rests with the top ten. V lost 4 bases, J lost 1 base, and 8 bases stayed unmatched. Germline CDR1 and CDR2: SGHRS and YFSETQ. The CDR3 loop spans 17 amino acids. The source of this sequence is a woman aged 30 to 39 in good health and CMV-seropositive. The genes are TRBV5-1 and TRBJ1-1; 12 nucleotides match TRBD1. Material: PBMCs. CDR3 bases: TGCGCCAGCAGCAAGGGGACAGGGGGCAATTGGAACACTGAAGCTTTCTTT. Residues: CASSKGTGGNWNTEAFF.